These 26 T cell receptor beta chains were all obtained from the same sample, sequenced in a study of T cell clonotyping in hematopoietic cell transplantation. Assay: immunoSEQ multiplex PCR; the TCRdb copy retains only in-frame clones and omits some. The sample consists of nearly 70,000 clones, around 94% of them appearing once. The sequenced sample was peripheral blood mononuclear cells. These receptors originate from a man between 45 and 60 years old in good health. Some clones in this sample may be carry-over from other donors' samples.

This sequence joins TRBV19 and TRBJ1-5; the D is unclear. V was clipped by 6 bases and J by 7 bases, with 16 bases between them. The CDR3 is 14 amino acids. Germline V gene sequence: CDR1 LNHDA, CDR2 SQIVND (reference sequence). CDR3: CASSGGSQVQPQHF. CDR3 nucleotide sequence: TGTGCCAGTAGCGGTGGCAGTCAAGTCCAGCCCCAGCATTTT.

This sequence joins TRBV7-3 and TRBJ1-5; D not certain. This CDR3 has 13 amino acids. Germline loops: CDR1 SGHTA, CDR2 FQGTGA. Trimming removed 2 bases from V and 11 bases from J, with 13 bases in between. CDR3 nucleotide sequence: TGTGCCAGCAGCTTAGGGCCTGGCACGACCCAGCATTTT. Amino acids: CASSLGPGTTQHF.

The CDR3 loop is CASSNFHSGRPYEQYF. The CDR3 bases are TGTGCCAGCAGCAACTTTCACAGCGGGAGACCCTACGAGCAGTACTTC. The V and J genes are TRBV28 and TRBJ2-7; the match to TRBD2 covers 8 bases. The CDR3 is 16 residues long. Germline V lookup: CDR1 MDHEN, CDR2 SYDVKM. Trimming cost V 6 bases and J 2 bases; bases outside gene matches: 12.

V is TRBV4-3 and J is TRBJ1-5; tentative D call: TRBD1 (6 bases). The germline V gene encodes CDR1 LGHNA and CDR2 YSLEER. V was clipped by 1 base and J by 9 bases, with 13 bases between them. The CDR3 length is 14 residues. CDR3 sequence (DNA): TGCGCCAGCAGCCAAGGTACAGGGAATGTGCCCCAGCATTTT. Protein: CASSQGTGNVPQHF.

The sample holds one count of this clone. The chain is built from TRBV5-1 and TRBJ2-5, with 13 positions matching TRBD2. Germline CDR1 and CDR2: SGHRS and YFSETQ. J gave up 3 bases and V 4 bases, and 6 bases lay outside the gene matches. CDR3 length equals 16 residues. The CDR3 DNA follows: TGCGCCAGCAGCCGCGCCGGGACTAGCGGGGAAGAGACCCAGTACTTC. Amino acid sequence: CASSRAGTSGEETQYF.

The chain has TRBV4-2 and TRBJ2-2; no definite D call. The CDR3 has 15 residues. Trimming stripped 0 bases from V and 0 bases from J, with 5 bases between. Germline lookup yields CDR1 LGHNA and CDR2 YNFKEQ. The CDR3 DNA reads as TGTGCCAGCAGCCAAGAGCCCGCGAACACCGGGGAGCTGTTTTTT. Its protein is CASSQEPANTGELFF.

This chain links TRBV5-1 with TRBJ2-3; no firm D call. This CDR3 comprises 14 residues. Trimming shortened V by 0 bases and J by 4 bases, and 9 bases separated the two germline ends. Germline V gene sequence: CDR1 SGHRS, CDR2 YFSETQ. CDR3 DNA sequence: TGCGCCAGCAGCTTGGCCGCCGGTTCAGATACGCAGTATTTT. It encodes CASSLAAGSDTQYF.

The J gene is TRBJ1-1, the V gene TRBV7-8; 10 positions agree with TRBD1. Germline V gene data show CDR1 as SGHVS and CDR2 as FQNEAQ. This CDR3 is built from 16 residues. V shed 5 bases, J shed 2 bases, and the junction held 8 bases outside the gene matches. CDR3: CASSLRDRGSNTEAFF. The DNA of the CDR3 is TGTGCCAGCAGCCTAAGGGACAGGGGAAGCAACACTGAAGCTTTCTTT.

This clone was seen once. The V and J genes are TRBV6-5 and TRBJ1-1, with 7 nucleotides matching TRBD1. V lost 6 bases to trimming and J lost 1 base; unmatched junction nucleotides: 5. CDR1 MNHEY and CDR2 SVGAGI come from the germline V gene. This CDR3 is built from 14 residues. DNA of the CDR3: TGTGCCAGCAGGGTGACAGGGTCGAACACTGAAGCTTTCTTT. It is translated as CASRVTGSNTEAFF.

This clone was detected only once. V usage is TRBV2 and J usage is TRBJ1-2; a possible D gene is TRBD1 (5 bases). CDR1 and CDR2 from the germline V gene are SNHLY and FYNNEI. V was shortened by 6 bases and J by 6 bases, with 14 bases between the two germline ends. The CDR3 spans 13 residues. In DNA form, the CDR3 reads TGTGCCAGCAGCTGGATGGGGGGGAATGGCTACACCTTC. Translating gives CASSWMGGNGYTF.

The CDR3 reads CASSLEGGPHSYNEQFF. In DNA form, the CDR3 reads TGTGCCAGCAGCTTGGAAGGGGGGCCCCACTCCTACAATGAGCAGTTCTTC. V is TRBV5-6 and J is TRBJ2-1, with D possibly called TRBD1 or TRBD2 (6 bases each). Per germline, CDR1 SGHDT and CDR2 YYEEEE. This CDR3 has 17 amino acids. V was shortened by 0 bases and J by 0 bases, with 13 bases between the two germline ends.

The V gene is TRBV9, the J gene TRBJ2-1; 9 bases are shared with TRBD2. V dropped 4 bases and J dropped 3; count of bases not matched to a gene: 2. CDR1 is SGDLS, CDR2 YYNGEE, per germline. The CDR3 has 14 amino acids. The CDR3 bases are TGTGCCAGCAGCCCTAGCGGGAACTACAATGAGCAGTTCTTC. Translation gives CASSPSGNYNEQFF.

The chain links TRBV30 to TRBJ1-1; D gene ambiguous. Germline lookup yields CDR1 GTSNPN and CDR2 SVGIG (reference sequence). CDR3 size: 13 residues. The ends were cut back, 2 bases at V and 1 base at J, with 8 bases in the middle. Written as DNA, the CDR3 is TGTGCCTGGAGTCTCTTCAGGAACACTGAAGCTTTCTTT. Translating it yields CAWSLFRNTEAFF. Together with reference TRBV30 and TRBJ1-1, the CDR3 gives the full variable domain: SQTIHQWPATLVQPVGSPLSLECTVEGTSNPNLYWYRQAAGRGLQLLFYSVGIGQISSEVPQNLSASRPQDRQFILSSKKLLLSDSGFYLCAWSLFRNTEAFFGQGTRLTVV.

Comment on this clone: The junction differs from germline at one of its ends, possibly a read error. The chain combines TRBV30 with TRBJ1-2; D is possibly TRBD1 (5 bases). The germline V gene has CDR1 GTSNPN and CDR2 SVGIG (reference sequence). The length of the CDR3 is 14 residues. The CDR3 DNA reads as TGTGCCGGGAGGGGCGGTACGACTAACTATGGCTACACCTTC. This gives the protein CAGRGGTTNYGYTF.

The rearrangement joins TRBV4-3 to TRBJ1-1; 8 bases fit TRBD1. The length of the CDR3 is 16 residues. V gave up 5 bases and J gave up 1 base; unmatched junction bases: 9. Germline V gene sequence: CDR1 LGHNA, CDR2 YSLEER. CDR3 DNA: TGCGCCAGCAGCGATAATTGGACAGGGAGGAACACTGAAGCTTTCTTT. Translation gives CASSDNWTGRNTEAFF.

This rearrangement joins TRBV4-1 to TRBJ2-7; the match to TRBD1 covers 10 bases. The CDR3 is 16 residues long. V lost 2 bases to trimming and J lost 4 bases; unmatched junction nucleotides: 8. Looked up from germline, CDR1 is MGHRA and CDR2 is YSYEKL. CDR3 loop: CASSQFDRGLRYEQYF. The CDR3 DNA follows: TGCGCCAGCAGCCAATTTGACAGGGGGCTTCGGTACGAGCAGTACTTC.

J is TRBJ2-7 and V is TRBV7-9, with 7 bases that match TRBD1. V lost 5 bases to trimming and J lost 5 bases; unmatched junction nucleotides: 9. Germline V gene data show CDR1 as SEHNR and CDR2 as FQNEAQ (reference sequence). The CDR3 is 14 residues long. The chain's CDR3 is CASSLSGTVDEQYF. The CDR3, as DNA: TGTGCCAGCAGCCTCTCCGGGACAGTAGACGAGCAGTACTTC.

V usage is TRBV6-5 and J usage is TRBJ1-4; TRBD1 aligns across 7 bases. CDR1 is MNHEY, CDR2 SVGAGI, per germline. V lost 5 bases and J lost 11; bases outside the gene matches: 5. The CDR3 contains 12 residues. Here the CDR3 DNA reads TGTGCCAGCAGTAACCTACAGGGGAAACTGTTTTTT. Its translation is CASSNLQGKLFF.

This clone was picked up one time. The V and J genes are TRBV6-1 and TRBJ2-7, with no clear D. The V gene lost 3 bases and the J gene lost 11 bases, with 17 bases spanning the gap. CDR3 length equals 13 residues. Germline V gives CDR1 MNHNS, CDR2 SASEGT. CDR3 coding DNA: TGTGCCAGCAGTGATGGAACCTTCGAAACGGAGTACTTC. Its translation: CASSDGTFETEYF.

The rearrangement links TRBV30 to TRBJ1-1, with a possible D match to TRBD1 (5 bases). The germline V gene encodes CDR1 GTSNPN and CDR2 SVGIG (reference sequence). V gave up 4 bases and J gave up 1 base, with 16 bases separating them. The CDR3 is 15 amino acids. CDR3 loop: CAWNGPGGRNTEAFF. The CDR3 DNA follows: TGTGCCTGGAACGGTCCCGGGGGTCGGAACACTGAAGCTTTCTTT.

This clone has more than one count but fewer than ten. J is TRBJ2-1 and V is TRBV9, with D unclear. The CDR3 is 15 amino acids. The germline gives CDR1 SGDLS, CDR2 YYNGEE. Deletions cut 1 base from V and 0 bases from J, with 8 bases between. The CDR3: CASSVNDRSYNEQFF. DNA of the CDR3: TGTGCCAGCAGCGTAAACGACCGCTCCTACAATGAGCAGTTCTTC.

The V gene is TRBV7-9, the J gene TRBJ2-1; weak D call: TRBD2 (5 bases). The CDR3 is 13 residues long. Germline V gene sequence: CDR1 SEHNR, CDR2 FQNEAQ (reference sequence). V lost 3 bases to trimming and J lost 2 bases, with 5 bases between them. The CDR3 nucleotides are TGTGCCAGCAGCTTGGAGGCCTACAATGAGCAGTTCTTC. Translated, it gives CASSLEAYNEQFF.

The sample holds a few counts of this clone. The chain uses TRBV6-6 and TRBJ2-1; D possibly corresponds to TRBD1 (6 bases). The CDR3 is made up of 11 amino acids. Trimming removed 5 bases at V and 9 bases at J, with 8 bases between. Germline V gene sequence: CDR1 MNHNY, CDR2 SVGAGI (reference sequence). CDR3 sequence reads: CASSGTSEQFF. The DNA of the CDR3 is TGTGCCAGCAGTGGGACAAGTGAGCAGTTCTTC.

The V call is TRBV7-2, the J call TRBJ2-7; D possibly corresponds to TRBD1 (6 bases). The CDR3 sequence is 14 residues long. Germline V lookup: CDR1 SGHTA, CDR2 FQGNSA. Trimming shortened V by 6 bases and J by 0 bases, and 12 bases separated the two germline ends. This CDR3 is CASSTQGSSYEQYF. CDR3 coding DNA: TGTGCCAGCAGTACACAGGGAAGCTCCTACGAGCAGTACTTC.

V gene TRBV29-1 combines with J gene TRBJ2-5; tentative D call: TRBD1 (6 bases). Germline values: CDR1 SQVTM, CDR2 ANQGSEA. V was trimmed by 6 bases and J by 6 bases, leaving 14 bases between them. CDR3 size: 12 residues. The CDR3 region has the DNA TGCAGCGTAGACCCGGGACAACAGACCCAGTACTTC. This encodes CSVDPGQQTQYF.

For this clone: Different DNA sequences within this sample yield the same CDR3. The chain links TRBV28 to TRBJ1-5; D call uncertain. Trimming shortened V by 3 bases and J by 0 bases, and 3 bases separated the two germline ends. Germline V lookup: CDR1 MDHEN, CDR2 SYDVKM. The CDR3 loop spans 13 amino acids. The CDR3 sequence: CASSFSSNQPQHF. The CDR3 nucleotides read TGTGCCAGCAGTTTTTCTAGCAATCAGCCCCAGCATTTT.